Listed here are 5 T cell receptor beta chains from one sample, sequenced in a study of T cell clones after liver transplantation. Produced via immunoSEQ multiplex PCR; TCRdb's table is partial and in-frame only. This repertoire shows 7,500 to 9,500 clones, about four fifths found once; its top ten account for approximately 40%. Material: CD8+ T cells from blood, obtained before liver transplant. These receptors came from a human donor who received a liver transplant.

The chain links TRBV7-3 to TRBJ2-7; D may be TRBD2 (5 bases). Germline CDR1 and CDR2: SGHTA and FQGTGA. The CDR3 length is 14 residues. Trimming pared 5 bases from V and 0 bases from J, leaving 11 bases between. The DNA of the CDR3 is TGTGCCAGCAGCCCCGGGGTGAGCTCCTACGAGCAGTACTTC. It encodes CASSPGVSSYEQYF.

The chain recombines TRBV4-1 with TRBJ1-2; 7 positions agree with TRBD1. Trimming took 0 bases from V and 7 from J; bases not matched to a gene: 11. Germline CDR1 and CDR2: MGHRA and YSYEKL. The CDR3 has 16 amino acids. In DNA form, the CDR3 reads TGCGCCAGCAGCCAAGATTCGAGCAGGGGGATGCTTGGCTACACCTTC. This codes for CASSQDSSRGMLGYTF.

In its sample, this clone was seen a few times. The chain is built from TRBV14 and TRBJ1-4; D is unresolved. Germline CDR1 SGHDN, CDR2 FVKESK. This CDR3 has 16 amino acids. Trimming pared 4 bases from V and 5 bases from J, leaving 17 bases between. CDR3 DNA sequence: TGTGCCAGCAGCCGAACGCTGGCCCCTAGAAATGAAAAACTGTTTTTT. It specifies CASSRTLAPRNEKLFF.

This chain joins TRBV19 and TRBJ2-1; D unclear. Trimming left V 5 bases short and J 3 bases short, with 11 bases between. Germline CDR1 and CDR2: LNHDA and SQIVND (reference sequence). The CDR3 is made up of 14 amino acids. CDR3 coding DNA: TGTGCCAGTAGTGTGACACCTGACTACAATGAGCAGTTCTTC. It translates to CASSVTPDYNEQFF.

This clone occurred once. The chain couples TRBV2 to TRBJ2-2, with D maybe TRBD1 (6 bases). Germline V gene data show CDR1 as SNHLY and CDR2 as FYNNEI. With 3 bases removed from V and 1 base from J, the gap between germline ends came to 12 bases. The CDR3 consists of 16 residues. The chain's CDR3 is CASSDLQGRNTGELFF. The CDR3 DNA reads as TGTGCCAGCAGTGACTTACAGGGAAGGAACACCGGGGAGCTGTTTTTT.